The rows below give T cell receptor beta chains drawn from one sample of a study of cytomegalovirus exposure and HLA in healthy donors. Clones were sequenced by immunoSEQ multiplex PCR, and TCRdb holds only the in-frame ones, with some missing. The data show approximately 30,000 clones, 35% to 55% seen once. The sequenced sample was PBMCs. Source of these receptors: a woman aged 50 to 60 in good health and CMV-seronegative. Both conserved end residues are part of each CDR3. D genes are given only for firm matches. For some rows the clone size is stated as once, few or many, or as a class when expanded; others skip it.

V gene,clone size,D gene,J gene,CDR3 DNA,CDR3 protein
TRBV7-9,.,TRBD1,TRBJ1-4,TGTGCCAGCAGCTGGGACAGTGCAACTAATGAAAAACTGTTTTTT,CASSWDSATNEKLFF
TRBV15,.,.,TRBJ1-1,TGTGCCACCAGCAGAGATCAGGCGAACACTGAAGCTTTCTTT,CATSRDQANTEAFF
TRBV29-1,.,TRBD1,TRBJ1-1,TGCAGCGTTGAAGGGGGGACAGGGCATCTGAACACTGAAGCTTTCTTT,CSVEGGTGHLNTEAFF
TRBV5-4,.,TRBD2,TRBJ2-2,TGTGCCAGCAGCTTGGGCCCTAGCGGAACGAACACCGGGGAGCTGTTTTTT,CASSLGPSGTNTGELFF
TRBV18,.,TRBD1,TRBJ2-1,TGTGCCAGCTCATATCGACAGGGGGGTTCGTACAATGAGCAGTTCTTC,CASSYRQGGSYNEQFF
TRBV7-2,few,.,TRBJ2-5,TGTGCCAGCAGCTTAGCGCGGGGAGAGACCCAGTACTTC,CASSLARGETQYF
TRBV10-3,.,TRBD1,TRBJ1-2,TGTGCCATCAGTCAGGGACAGAAAATCCCCTATGGCTACACCTTC,CAISQGQKIPYGYTF
TRBV27,medium-sized,.,TRBJ2-7,TGTGCCATCAAACGGGACTGGAGCTCCTACGAGCAGTACTTC,CAIKRDWSSYEQYF
TRBV28,.,TRBD1,TRBJ2-7,TGTGCCAGCAGTTATGGGCAAAGGGGGCTCAGAGTCGAGCAGTACTTC,CASSYGQRGLRVEQYF
TRBV30,.,.,TRBJ2-1,TGTGCCTGGAGTGTACGAGGGATTCGAGGCAATGAGCAGTTCTTC,CAWSVRGIRGNEQFF
TRBV7-9,.,.,TRBJ2-7,TGTGCCAGCAGCTTAGTAGGGGGTCGAGGATTAAGATCCTACGAGCAGTACTTC,CASSLVGGRGLRSYEQYF
TRBV18,.,.,TRBJ2-2,TGTGCCAGCTCACCACGGGAGCTAGCTCAGAACACCGGGGAGCTGTTTTTT,CASSPRELAQNTGELFF
TRBV18,.,.,TRBJ1-3,TGTGCCAGCTCACCCACGCAGGGGAGTAGAAACACCATATATTTT,CASSPTQGSRNTIYF
TRBV9,.,.,TRBJ1-1,TGTGCCAGCAGCGCCCCTCCGGGACACCTGAACACTGAAGCTTTCTTT,CASSAPPGHLNTEAFF
TRBV7-2,.,TRBD1,TRBJ2-5,TGTGCCAGCAGCCGGGACAGGGGGGAAGAGACCCAGTACTTC,CASSRDRGEETQYF
TRBV29-1,few,TRBD1,TRBJ1-2,TGCAGCTCCAGGGGGCAGTACTATGGCTACACCTTC,CSSRGQYYGYTF
TRBV19,.,.,TRBJ2-3,TGTGCCAGTAGTAACCAAGCTAGCACAGATACGCAGTATTTT,CASSNQASTDTQYF
TRBV19,.,TRBD2,TRBJ2-1,TGTGCCAGTAGTATTCGGGGGGAAGTGATCTACAATGAGCAGTTCTTC,CASSIRGEVIYNEQFF
TRBV2,few,.,TRBJ2-3,TGTGCCAGCAGTGTGGACACCGACACAGATACGCAGTATTTT,CASSVDTDTDTQYF
TRBV7-8,.,TRBD2,TRBJ2-1,TGTGCCAGCAGCTATACTAGCGGGGGGGCCTATGAGCAGTTCTTC,CASSYTSGGAYEQFF
TRBV19,once,.,TRBJ2-3,TGTGCCAGTAGTATAAAAGGGACAGGGAGGACTAGCGGTAGCACAGATACGCAGTATTTT,CASSIKGTGRTSGSTDTQYF
TRBV19,.,TRBD2,TRBJ2-5,TGTGCCAGTAGTATTGGGATAGCGGGAGCCCAAGAGACCCAGTACTTC,CASSIGIAGAQETQYF
TRBV28,.,TRBD2,TRBJ2-1,TGTGCCAGCAGTTTGGGGGGGGTGGGGAATGAGCAGTTCTTC,CASSLGGVGNEQFF
TRBV7-9,once,.,TRBJ1-4,TGTTCCAGCAGCCCCGGGACATATGACGAAAAACTGTTTTTT,CSSSPGTYDEKLFF
TRBV5-1,.,TRBD2,TRBJ2-5,TGCGCCAGCAGCTTGGTGACTAGCGGGGAGACCCAGTACTTC,CASSLVTSGETQYF
TRBV5-1,.,.,TRBJ2-3,TGCGCCAGCAGCTCTAAGACCCAAGGGGGCACAGATACGCAGTATTTT,CASSSKTQGGTDTQYF
TRBV29-1,once,.,TRBJ1-2,TGCAGCGCCTCCGAGGGCTATGGCTACACCTTC,CSASEGYGYTF
TRBV5-1,few,TRBD1,TRBJ1-2,TGCGCCAGCAGCGTAGCCGGGACAGGGAATAAAGGCGGCTACACCTTC,CASSVAGTGNKGGYTF
TRBV6-6,.,TRBD2,TRBJ2-1,TGTGCCAGCGTCCTAGCGGGGGAAGACAATGAGCAGTTCTTC,CASVLAGEDNEQFF
TRBV30,few,TRBD1,TRBJ2-3,TGTGCCTGGAGGGCGACAGGGCCGCAGTATTTT,CAWRATGPQYF
TRBV7-2,.,.,TRBJ2-3,TGTGCCAGCAGCCGCTACAGGGATTCAGATACGCAGTATTTT,CASSRYRDSDTQYF
TRBV28,.,TRBD1,TRBJ2-7,TGTGCCAGCAGTTTTTTAGGGGGCGGATACGAGCAGTACTTC,CASSFLGGGYEQYF
TRBV19,.,TRBD1,TRBJ1-2,TGTGCCACCACCCCGGGGCCAGGGGGCTGGTATGGCTACACCTTC,CATTPGPGGWYGYTF
TRBV18,.,.,TRBJ2-7,TGTGCCAGCTCAGCTGCGGGTCCTTACGAGCAGTACTTC,CASSAAGPYEQYF
TRBV7-9,few,TRBD1,TRBJ1-1,TGTGCCAGCAGCCCGGACAGGGGGGAGGACACTGAAGCTTTCTTT,CASSPDRGEDTEAFF
TRBV2,few,TRBD2,TRBJ2-7,TGTGCCAGCTGTCGACTAGCGGGGGCCTACGAGCAGTACTTC,CASCRLAGAYEQYF
TRBV28,.,.,TRBJ2-1,TGTGCCAGCCTTGCAGGGAAGGGCGAGCAGTTCTTC,CASLAGKGEQFF
TRBV7-9,.,TRBD2,TRBJ2-1,TGTTCCAGCAGCTTAGGTCTAGCGGGAGGCGGGGGGTTCTTC,CSSSLGLAGGGGFF
TRBV5-4,.,TRBD2,TRBJ2-5,TGTGCCAGCAGCCCCGGGGGGGCTGGTTTGGGGGAGACCCAGTACTTC,CASSPGGAGLGETQYF
TRBV6-6,.,TRBD1,TRBJ2-5,TGTGCCAGCACTCCAGGGGGCAGGAACCAAGAGACCCAGTACTTC,CASTPGGRNQETQYF
TRBV12-5,.,.,TRBJ2-3,TGTGCTAGTGGTTTGGGTCTGCAGAGCACAGATACGCAGTATTTT,CASGLGLQSTDTQYF
TRBV12-5,.,.,TRBJ2-5,TGTGCTAGTGGCCCTGGGGCCCAAGAGACCCAGTACTTC,CASGPGAQETQYF
TRBV9,few,TRBD2,TRBJ2-5,TGTGCCAGCAGCGTAGGCGGGAGGGCAGGGGAGACCCAGTACTTC,CASSVGGRAGETQYF
TRBV2,few,TRBD2,TRBJ2-7,TGTGCCAGCAGGAGGACTAGCGGGGGTGACGAGCAGTACTTC,CASRRTSGGDEQYF
TRBV6-1,.,TRBD1,TRBJ2-7,TGTGCCAGCAGTGAGAAACAGGGGCTCGAGCAGTACTTC,CASSEKQGLEQYF
TRBV23-1,few,.,TRBJ1-6,TGCGCCAGCAGTCGCGGGCAGGAGCTTTTTAATTCACCCCTCCACTTT,CASSRGQELFNSPLHF
TRBV18,.,.,TRBJ2-2,TGTGCCAGCTCACCAACTGGACACCTCGGGACCGGGGAGCTGTTTTTT,CASSPTGHLGTGELFF
TRBV4-1,.,TRBD2,TRBJ2-1,TGCGCCAGCAGCCGACCCTGGACTAGCGGGGGGTCTGAGCAGTTCTTC,CASSRPWTSGGSEQFF
TRBV27,.,TRBD2,TRBJ2-1,TGTGCCAGCAGTTTAACTAGCGGGAGGGCCGGTAATGAGCAGTTCTTC,CASSLTSGRAGNEQFF
TRBV30,.,TRBD1,TRBJ2-5,TGTGCCTGTACCACAGGGGTTGAACAGACCCAGTACTTC,CACTTGVEQTQYF
TRBV5-1,.,.,TRBJ1-6,TGCGCCAACCGGGATTCACCCCTCCACTTT,CANRDSPLHF
TRBV6-5,.,.,TRBJ1-1,TGTGCCAGCCGGGGGGGGTTGGTTACTGAAGCTTTCTTT,CASRGGLVTEAFF
TRBV5-1,few,TRBD1,TRBJ1-6,TGCGCCAGCAGCTTGGAGGGACAGAAAAATTCACCCCTCCACTTT,CASSLEGQKNSPLHF